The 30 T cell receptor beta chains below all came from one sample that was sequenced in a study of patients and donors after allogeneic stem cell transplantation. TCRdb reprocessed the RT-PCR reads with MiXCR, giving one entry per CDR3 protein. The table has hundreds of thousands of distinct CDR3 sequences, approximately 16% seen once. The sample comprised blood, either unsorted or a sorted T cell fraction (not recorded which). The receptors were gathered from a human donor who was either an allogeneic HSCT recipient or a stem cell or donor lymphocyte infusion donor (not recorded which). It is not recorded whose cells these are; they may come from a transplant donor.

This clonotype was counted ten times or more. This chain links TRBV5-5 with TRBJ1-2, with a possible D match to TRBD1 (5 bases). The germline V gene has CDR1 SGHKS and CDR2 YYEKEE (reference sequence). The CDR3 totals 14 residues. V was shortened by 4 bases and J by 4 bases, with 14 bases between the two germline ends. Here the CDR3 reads CASSPDTSLYGYTF. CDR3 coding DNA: TGTGCCAGCAGCCCGGACACCAGCCTCTATGGCTACACCTTC.

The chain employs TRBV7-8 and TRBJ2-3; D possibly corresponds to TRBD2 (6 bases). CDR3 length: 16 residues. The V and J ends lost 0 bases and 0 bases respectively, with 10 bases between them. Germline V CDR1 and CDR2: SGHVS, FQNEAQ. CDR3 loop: CASSLARGRSTDTQYF. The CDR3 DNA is TGTGCCAGCAGCTTAGCGCGGGGTCGGAGCACAGATACGCAGTATTTT.

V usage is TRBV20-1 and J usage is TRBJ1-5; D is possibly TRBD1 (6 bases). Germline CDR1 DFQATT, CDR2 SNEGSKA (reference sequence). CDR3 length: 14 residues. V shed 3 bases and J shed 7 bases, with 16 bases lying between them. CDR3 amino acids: CSASRGAAKQPQHF. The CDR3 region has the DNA TGCAGTGCTAGTCGGGGGGCGGCTAAGCAGCCCCAGCATTTT.

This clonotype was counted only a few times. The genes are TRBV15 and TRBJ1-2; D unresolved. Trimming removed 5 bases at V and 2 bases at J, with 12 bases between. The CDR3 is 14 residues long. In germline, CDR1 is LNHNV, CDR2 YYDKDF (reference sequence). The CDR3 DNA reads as TGTGCCACCAGCTCCCATGCCGGAAACTATGGCTACACCTTC. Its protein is CATSSHAGNYGYTF.

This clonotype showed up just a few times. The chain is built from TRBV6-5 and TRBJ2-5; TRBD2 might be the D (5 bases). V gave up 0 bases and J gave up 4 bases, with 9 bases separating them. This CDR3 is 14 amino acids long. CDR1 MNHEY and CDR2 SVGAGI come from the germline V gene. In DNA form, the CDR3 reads TGTGCCAGCAGTTACTCTAGCGCGGCAGAGACCCAGTACTTC. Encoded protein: CASSYSSAAETQYF.

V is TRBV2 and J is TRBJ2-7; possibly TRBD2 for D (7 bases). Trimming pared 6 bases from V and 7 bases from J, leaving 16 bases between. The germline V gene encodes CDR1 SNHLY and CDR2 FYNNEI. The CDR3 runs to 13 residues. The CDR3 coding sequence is TGTGCCAGCAGCCGCCGGGGGGCTGGGGAGCAGTACTTC. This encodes CASSRRGAGEQYF.

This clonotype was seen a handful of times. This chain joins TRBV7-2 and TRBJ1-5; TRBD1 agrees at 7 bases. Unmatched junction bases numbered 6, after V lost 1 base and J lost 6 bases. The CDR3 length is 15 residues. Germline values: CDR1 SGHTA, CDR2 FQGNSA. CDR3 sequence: CASSLEEGAVQPQHF. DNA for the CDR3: TGTGCCAGCAGCTTAGAGGAGGGGGCCGTTCAGCCCCAGCATTTT.

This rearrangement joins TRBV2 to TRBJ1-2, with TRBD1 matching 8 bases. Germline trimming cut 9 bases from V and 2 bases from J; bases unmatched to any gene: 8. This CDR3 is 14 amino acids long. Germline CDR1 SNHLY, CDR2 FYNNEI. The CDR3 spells CASQSRGLNYGYTF. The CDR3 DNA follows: TGTGCCAGTCAAAGCAGGGGGCTCAACTATGGCTACACCTTC. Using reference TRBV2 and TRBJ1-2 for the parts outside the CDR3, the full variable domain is EPEVTQTPSHQVTQMGQEVILRCVPISNHLYFYWYRQILGQKVEFLVSFYNNEISEKSEIFDDQFSVERPDGSNFTLKIRSTKLEDSAMYFCASQSRGLNYGYTFGSGTRLTVV.

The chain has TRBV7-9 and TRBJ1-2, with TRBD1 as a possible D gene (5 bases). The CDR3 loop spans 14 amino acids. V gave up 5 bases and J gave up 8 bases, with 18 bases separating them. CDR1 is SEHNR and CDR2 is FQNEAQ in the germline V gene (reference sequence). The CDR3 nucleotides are TGTGCCAGCAGCCCCCCCCTGACAGTTTCGGGCTACACCTTC. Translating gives CASSPPLTVSGYTF.

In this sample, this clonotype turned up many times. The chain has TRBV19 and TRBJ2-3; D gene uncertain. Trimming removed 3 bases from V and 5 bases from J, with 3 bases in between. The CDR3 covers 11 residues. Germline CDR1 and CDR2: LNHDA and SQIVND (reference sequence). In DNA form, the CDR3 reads TGTGCCAGTAGTATTGGAGATACGCAGTATTTT. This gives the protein CASSIGDTQYF.

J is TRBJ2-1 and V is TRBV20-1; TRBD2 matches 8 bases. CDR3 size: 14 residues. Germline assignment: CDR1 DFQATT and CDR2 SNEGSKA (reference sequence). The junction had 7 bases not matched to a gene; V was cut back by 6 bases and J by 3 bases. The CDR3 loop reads CSALTGGYYNEQFF. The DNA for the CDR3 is TGCAGTGCCCTCACGGGGGGGTACTACAATGAGCAGTTCTTC.

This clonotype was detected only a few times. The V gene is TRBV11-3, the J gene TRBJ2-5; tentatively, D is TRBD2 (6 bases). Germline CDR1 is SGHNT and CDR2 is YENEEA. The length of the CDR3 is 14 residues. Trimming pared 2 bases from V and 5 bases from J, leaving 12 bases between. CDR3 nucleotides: TGTGCCAGCAGCTTATGGAGGGCAAGGGAGACCCAGTACTTC. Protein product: CASSLWRARETQYF.

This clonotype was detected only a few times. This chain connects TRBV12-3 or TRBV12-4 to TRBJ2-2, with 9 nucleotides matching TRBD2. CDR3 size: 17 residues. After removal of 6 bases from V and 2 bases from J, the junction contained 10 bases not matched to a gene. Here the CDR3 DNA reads TGTGCCAGCAGCTACCATCTAGCGGGGCCTAACACCGGGGAGCTGTTTTTT. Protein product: CASSYHLAGPNTGELFF.

The CDR3: CSARDRLAGSFEQYF. DNA of the CDR3: TGCAGTGCCCGAGACCGGCTAGCGGGATCGTTCGAGCAGTACTTC. The chain recombines TRBV20-1 with TRBJ2-7, with 9 bases aligning to TRBD2. This CDR3 has 15 amino acids. The germline V gene encodes CDR1 DFQATT and CDR2 SNEGSKA (reference sequence). Trimming cost V 6 bases and J 6 bases; bases outside gene matches: 15.

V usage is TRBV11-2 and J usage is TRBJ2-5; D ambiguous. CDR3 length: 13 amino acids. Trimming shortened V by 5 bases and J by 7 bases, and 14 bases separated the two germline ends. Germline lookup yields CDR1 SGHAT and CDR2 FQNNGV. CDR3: CASSTERTGTQYF. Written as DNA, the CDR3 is TGTGCCAGCAGCACAGAACGGACGGGGACCCAGTACTTC.

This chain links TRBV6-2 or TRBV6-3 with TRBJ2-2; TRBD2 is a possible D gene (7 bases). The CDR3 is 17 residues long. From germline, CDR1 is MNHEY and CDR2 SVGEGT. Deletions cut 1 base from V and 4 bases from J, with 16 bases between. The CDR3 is CASSYWRGRSVTGELFF. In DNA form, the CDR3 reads TGTGCCAGCAGTTACTGGCGGGGGCGAAGTGTCACCGGGGAGCTGTTTTTT.

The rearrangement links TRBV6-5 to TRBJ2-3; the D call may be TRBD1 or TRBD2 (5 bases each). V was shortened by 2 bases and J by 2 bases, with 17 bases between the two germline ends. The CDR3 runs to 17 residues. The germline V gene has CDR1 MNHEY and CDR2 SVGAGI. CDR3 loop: CASSYQTPGPTTDTQYF. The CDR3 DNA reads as TGTGCCAGCAGTTACCAGACTCCGGGACCGACCACAGATACGCAGTATTTT.

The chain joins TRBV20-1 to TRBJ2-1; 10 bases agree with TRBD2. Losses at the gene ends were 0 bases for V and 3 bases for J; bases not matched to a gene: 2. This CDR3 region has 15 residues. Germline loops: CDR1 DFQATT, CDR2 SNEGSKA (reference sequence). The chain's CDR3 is CSARDSGRNYNEQFF. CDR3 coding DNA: TGCAGTGCTAGAGATAGCGGGAGGAACTACAATGAGCAGTTCTTC.

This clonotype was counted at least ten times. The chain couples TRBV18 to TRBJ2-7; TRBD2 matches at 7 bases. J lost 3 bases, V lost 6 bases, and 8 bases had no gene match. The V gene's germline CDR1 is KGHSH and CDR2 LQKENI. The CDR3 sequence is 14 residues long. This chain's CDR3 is CASSSLPGGYEQYF. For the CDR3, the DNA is TGTGCCAGCTCGTCACTCCCGGGGGGCTACGAGCAGTACTTC.

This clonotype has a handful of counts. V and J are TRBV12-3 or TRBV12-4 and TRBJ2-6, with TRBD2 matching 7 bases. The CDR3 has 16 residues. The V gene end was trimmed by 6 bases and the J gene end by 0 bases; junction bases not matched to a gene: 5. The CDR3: CASSPGGGSGANVLTF. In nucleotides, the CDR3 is TGTGCCAGCAGCCCTGGGGGGGGCTCTGGGGCCAACGTCCTGACTTTC.

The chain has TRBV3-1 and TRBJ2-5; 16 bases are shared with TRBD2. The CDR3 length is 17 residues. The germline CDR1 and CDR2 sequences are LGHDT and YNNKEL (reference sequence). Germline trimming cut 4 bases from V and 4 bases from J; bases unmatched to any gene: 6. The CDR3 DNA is TGTGCCAGCAGCCCCGGGACTAGCGGGGGGGCCTCAGAGACCCAGTACTTC. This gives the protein CASSPGTSGGASETQYF.

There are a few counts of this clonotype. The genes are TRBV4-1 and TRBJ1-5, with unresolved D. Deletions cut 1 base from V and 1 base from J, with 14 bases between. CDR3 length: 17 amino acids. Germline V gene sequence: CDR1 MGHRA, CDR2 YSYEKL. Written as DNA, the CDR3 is TGCGCCAGCAGCCAAGCAATATTGGGGTTGAGCAATCAGCCCCAGCATTTT. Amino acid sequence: CASSQAILGLSNQPQHF.

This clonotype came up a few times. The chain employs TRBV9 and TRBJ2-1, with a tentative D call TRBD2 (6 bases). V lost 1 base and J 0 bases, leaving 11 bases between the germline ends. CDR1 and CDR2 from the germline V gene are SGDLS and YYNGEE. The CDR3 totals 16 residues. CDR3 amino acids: CASSVQGGVSYNEQFF. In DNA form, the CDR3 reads TGTGCCAGCAGCGTACAGGGCGGGGTCTCCTACAATGAGCAGTTCTTC.

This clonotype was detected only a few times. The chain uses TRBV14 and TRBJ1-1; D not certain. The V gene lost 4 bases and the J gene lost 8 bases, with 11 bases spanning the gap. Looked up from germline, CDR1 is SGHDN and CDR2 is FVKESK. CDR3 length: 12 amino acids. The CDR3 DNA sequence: TGTGCCAGCAGCCGGCAACTCAAGGAAGCTTTCTTT. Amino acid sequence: CASSRQLKEAFF.

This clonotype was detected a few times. CDR3 coding DNA: TGTGCCAGCTCACCCTCGGAAGAGACCCAGTACTTC. Its translation is CASSPSEETQYF. The gene calls are TRBV18 and TRBJ2-5; no firm D call. V lost 3 bases and J lost 3, with 5 bases in between. Germline V gives CDR1 KGHSH, CDR2 LQKENI. The CDR3 loop spans 12 amino acids.

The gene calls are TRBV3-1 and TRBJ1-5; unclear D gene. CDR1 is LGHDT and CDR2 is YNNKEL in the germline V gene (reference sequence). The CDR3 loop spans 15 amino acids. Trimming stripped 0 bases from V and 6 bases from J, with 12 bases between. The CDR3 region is CASSQDLGFFQPQHF. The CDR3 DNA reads TGTGCCAGCAGCCAAGATTTGGGATTTTTTCAGCCCCAGCATTTT.

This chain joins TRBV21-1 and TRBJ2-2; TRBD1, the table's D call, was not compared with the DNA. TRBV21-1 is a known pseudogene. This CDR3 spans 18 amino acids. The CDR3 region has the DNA TGTGCCAGCAGCGCCCAGACTGGTGGGGGGCAGAACACCGGGGAGCTGTTTTTT. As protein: CASSAQTGGGQNTGELFF.

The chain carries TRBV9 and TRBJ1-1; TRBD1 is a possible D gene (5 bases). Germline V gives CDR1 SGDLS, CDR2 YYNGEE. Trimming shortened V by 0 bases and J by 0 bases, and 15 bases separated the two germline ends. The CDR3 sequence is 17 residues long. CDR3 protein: CASSVDPWGGVNTEAFF. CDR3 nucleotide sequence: TGTGCCAGCAGCGTAGACCCATGGGGGGGAGTGAACACTGAAGCTTTCTTT.

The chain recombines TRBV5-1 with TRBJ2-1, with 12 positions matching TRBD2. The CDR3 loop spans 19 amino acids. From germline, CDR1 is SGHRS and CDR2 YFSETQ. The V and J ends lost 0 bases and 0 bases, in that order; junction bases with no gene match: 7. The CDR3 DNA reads TGCGCCAGCAGCTTGGGACTAGCGGGGGCCTTGAGCTCCTACAATGAGCAGTTCTTC. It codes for CASSLGLAGALSSYNEQFF.

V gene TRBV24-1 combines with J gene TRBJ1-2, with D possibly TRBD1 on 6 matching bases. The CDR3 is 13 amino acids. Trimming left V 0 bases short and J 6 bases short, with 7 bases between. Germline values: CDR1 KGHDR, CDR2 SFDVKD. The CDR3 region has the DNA TGTGCCACCAGTGATTTGGGGGGCAATGGCTACACCTTC. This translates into CATSDLGGNGYTF.